This T cell receptor (beta chain) was identified in a study of cytomegalovirus exposure and HLA in healthy donors (dated by TCRdb to between 2016 and 2019). Turning to the overall study: According to an earlier analysis of 587 of the donors, some 180 million T cells yielded over 100 million unique TCR beta sequences and less than 300 Gb of sequence data. An earlier analysis of several hundred of the donors used high-throughput TCR beta sequencing to judge whether each TCR beta V gene segment behaved as functional or pseudogenic. Donor age, sex, ethnicity and CMV serostatus were collected together with the repertoire data. The study used immunosequencing to profile the T cell repertoires of 666 subjects and linked those repertoires to cytomegalovirus serostatus. Rather than using new phenotypic data, the later analysis identified candidate immune exposures from TCR beta sequences and from how often those sequences occurred across donors. The aim of the study was to test whether cataloging public T cell receptors could identify signatures of past pathogen exposure. A later analysis re-examined previously published TCR beta repertoires from hundreds of donors and added high-resolution HLA genotyping to investigate patterns of TCR occurrence. The study combined high-throughput TCR immunosequencing, statistical association of individual TCRs with disease status, and machine learning to predict cytomegalovirus infection status. Along with the roughly 610-subject first cohort, a separate validation cohort of 120 different subjects was used. All discovery cohort repertoires had been generated on a single sequencing platform. The genetic ancestry cluster associated with self-reported Caucasian donors included 80% to 90% of the roughly 360 genotyped donors. Among 300 to 500 genotyped donors of the cohort, an average of around 250,000 unique TCR beta nucleotide sequences was sequenced per donor, of which 15% to 20% were non-productive. Genome-wide SNP genotypes for about three fifths of the roughly 670 donors were used in a later genetic analysis, which treated that subset as a discovery cohort. The number of donors typed differed by locus, with roughly 620-640 for A, B, C, DRB1 and DQB1, approximately 500 for DQA1, 606 for DPA1, and some 450 for DPB1. Both class I and class II loci were covered by HLA typing, at four-digit resolution. An early release covering more than 500 HLA-typed donors comprised roughly 300 gigabases of sequencing data and some 79 million unique TCR sequences. Several DR-DQ haplotypes were treated as single units for association and clustering because of strong linkage in the cohort.

In regard to this clone: There is no known antigen for this receptor.

Broader findings and caveats from the paper: Correlated functional status among segregating V segments might reflect linkage disequilibrium, but an unknown experimental factor could not be ruled out. Roughly uniform sequencing depth across donors was assumed in presence/absence analyses, although this assumption may not hold. According to the authors, the approach could potentially be generalized to other disease states and immunological phenotypes. Several of the top co-occurrence clusters appeared to be linked to parvovirus B19, influenza, CMV and Epstein-Barr virus, according to a later analysis. Assigning TCR associations to individual alleles was difficult when HLA alleles, especially DR and DQ, strongly co-occurred. In an earlier analysis of around 600 of the donors, most TCR beta V segments appeared in productive rearrangements about 87% or about 30% of the time, broadly matching IMGT annotations. HLA typing was unavailable for some donors at each locus, so association tests used only the typed subset. A total of about 180 TCR beta chains were listed by the study as associated with cytomegalovirus. In vitro tests confirmed that a few of the cytomegalovirus-associated TCR beta chains recognize cytomegalovirus antigens. A cluster of highly shared sequence variants was judged likely to represent a technical artifact of the sequencing pipeline. Across donors, most TCR sequences were observed very rarely, whereas some public TCRs were present in many individuals. Compared with the roughly 670-donor mean, donors in an Asian-associated ancestry cluster had fewer N-insertions in productive TCRs, according to a later genetic analysis. CMV serostatus was the only immune exposure information available for the cohort. Over 15 rarely observed V segments, including chromosome 9 orphons, were excluded from the earlier analysis of approximately 500 of the donors because counts were too low. Compared with equally common non-associated chains, HLA-associated TCR beta chains in a later analysis were more clonally expanded and had lower generation probabilities. A later genetic analysis associated a missense DCLRE1C variant with V-gene and J-gene trimming of TCR beta chains, and an independent cohort replicated the association. Most CMV-associated TCR beta chains appeared to be HLA-restricted in a later analysis, and the HLA associations seemed to be driven largely by CMV exposure. The 87-base-pair reads could not distinguish some IMGT-functional V segments, including TRBV6-2 and TRBV6-3, so those segments were excluded. A further reported finding was that TCR beta sequences accurately predicted the HLA-A and HLA-B alleles for most subjects in the first cohort. The classifier was reported to diagnose cytomegalovirus status with high specificity and sensitivity in both the original cohort and the validation cohort. The cohort was sequenced for TCR beta chains only, and without alpha or paired-chain data the features that could be detected were limited. A later analysis found that TCR association rates varied across HLA loci, with DRB1 alleles showing the most associated TCRs and HLA-C alleles the fewest. A later analysis associated about 17,000 TCR beta sequences with specific HLA alleles at a false discovery rate of 0.05.

Trimming takes 4 bases off V and 0 bases off J; junction bases not matched to a gene: 8. The CDR3, from cysteine to phenylalanine, totals 17 residues. The sequence is cut down to CDR3 DNA, 51 bases in frame from base 1. From a lookup of the germline V gene (reference sequence), CDR1 and CDR2 are LNHNV and YYDKDF. The cohort was made up of 500 to 850 healthy bone marrow donors. Cohort members were all nominally healthy when sampled, although unrecorded immune exposures were likely present. The donor was CMV seronegative and was included in the group of 352 seronegative cohort members. Every donor gave a peripheral blood sample, and the peripheral blood mononuclear cells from that sample were used for TCR beta sequencing. Genomic DNA was extracted from the blood cell samples with the Qiagen DNeasy Blood Extraction Kit. The method was the immunoSEQ multiplex PCR assay. The multiplex PCR relied on a mix of 60 forward primers for TCR Vbeta segments and 13 reverse primers for TCR Jbeta segments. A multiplex PCR assay on genomic DNA amplified the CDR3 region of rearranged TCR beta genes. The Illumina HiSeq System was used to sequence the amplified TCR beta libraries as 87-base-pair reads. Processing in the source paper ran as follows. A later analysis counted about 82 million unique TCR beta chains across the 500 to 850 repertoires, and roughly 10 million of these chains were shared by at least two donors. To remove PCR and sequencing errors, raw reads were error-corrected and collapsed into unique sequences using a nearest-neighbor algorithm that merged closely related sequences. To assign V, D and J gene segments, CDR3 sequences were aligned to IMGT reference sequences. For a sequence to be retained, a match of at least six nucleotides to both a V gene segment and a J gene segment was required. Rearrangements were classified as productive when the CDR3 lacked stop codons and remained in frame with V and J, and all other rearrangements were classified as non-productive. Following IMGT convention, CDR3 was defined as the stretch from the second conserved V-encoded cysteine up to the conserved J-encoded phenylalanine. The earlier analysis of about 560 of the donors excluded any sequence lacking an unambiguous match to a single V gene segment. An earlier analysis of 450 to 650 of the donors called V segments functional above 56.7% productive rearrangements and segregating when the between-donor standard deviation exceeded 5%. A statistical classification framework was built to diagnose cytomegalovirus status from the catalog of TCR beta chain sequences. V and J gene assignment, in a later analysis, came from comparing TCR nucleotide sequences with IMGT/GENE-DB human TR gene sequences. Using the TCRdist pipeline, a later analysis assigned CDR3 sequences along with most-parsimonious VDJ recombination scenarios. A later analysis defined each TCR beta chain by its CDR3 amino acid sequence plus V-gene family, and excluded reads lacking a unique V-gene family. In a later analysis, some 600 highly shared, low-generation-probability nucleotide sequences were removed to address suspected cross-contamination and a sequencing artifact. For each public chain, a later analysis derived a clonal expansion index from normalized ranks of inferred template counts within each repertoire. In a later analysis, generation probabilities were computed with a VDJ recombination model fitted to out-of-frame rearrangements, and the resulting probabilities were checked against IGoR. Hypergeometric tests were used in a later analysis to score TCR-TCR, TCR-HLA and TCR-CMV co-occurrence, with a repertoire-size bias correction applied to the TCR pairs. False discovery rates were estimated in a later analysis by permuting HLA or CMV assignments 20 times. A later analysis grouped co-occurring TCRs with DBSCAN, adding TCRdist sequence similarity when clustering within HLA-allele-positive subsets. Repertoires with fewer than 30,000 or more than 120,000 public chains were left out of co-occurrence clustering, as were about five repertoires with anomalous nucleotide sharing. This immuneACCESS table, as held by TCRdb, lists in-frame sequences with V and J called but not all clones. Of the missing ones, under half trace to an unresolved V gene in checked studies; the others have no known cause. D and trimming were read from the DNA, whereas the V and J calls and clone size are those reported in that table. This sample's table contains some 150,000 clones. Of the sample, about 2.2% is held by the ten largest clones.

Sequencing input: PBMCs. This TCR was recovered from a woman aged 18 to 35 in good health and CMV-seronegative. The V and J segments used are TRBV15 and TRBJ2-1; 8 junctional bases match TRBD1. This receptor has the CDR3 CATSKTAGTGSYNEQFF. The bases read TGTGCCACCAGCAAGACCGCCGGGACAGGCTCCTACAATGAGCAGTTCTTC.